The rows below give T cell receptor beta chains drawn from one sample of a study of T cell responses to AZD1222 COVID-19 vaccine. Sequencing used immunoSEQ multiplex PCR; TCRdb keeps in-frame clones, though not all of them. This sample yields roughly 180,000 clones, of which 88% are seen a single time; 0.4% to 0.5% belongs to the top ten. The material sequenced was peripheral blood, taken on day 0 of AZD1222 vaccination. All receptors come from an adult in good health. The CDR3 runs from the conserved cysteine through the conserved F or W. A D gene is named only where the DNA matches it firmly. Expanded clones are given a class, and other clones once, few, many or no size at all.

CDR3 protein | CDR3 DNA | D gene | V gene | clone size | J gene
CASSQTGGTEAFF | TGTGCCAGCAGTCAAACAGGGGGTACTGAAGCTTTCTTT | TRBD1 | TRBV6-5 | - | TRBJ1-1
CASSYSRTELRETQYF | TGTGCCAGCAGTTACTCACGGACTGAGTTGAGGGAGACCCAGTACTTC | - | TRBV6-2/TRBV6-3 | - | TRBJ2-5
CATRGTGPQPQHF | TGTGCCACGAGGGGTACAGGGCCTCAGCCCCAGCATTTT | - | TRBV6-5 | - | TRBJ1-5
CSVDKYNEQFF | TGCAGCGTTGACAAGTACAATGAGCAGTTCTTC | - | TRBV29-1 | - | TRBJ2-1
CAISESMGGQETQYF | TGTGCCATCAGTGAGTCGATGGGTGGCCAAGAGACCCAGTACTTC | - | TRBV10-3 | - | TRBJ2-5
CASSIEGASYEQYF | TGTGCCAGTAGTATAGAGGGGGCCTCCTACGAGCAGTACTTC | - | TRBV19 | - | TRBJ2-7
CASSLSQEAFF | TGTGCCAGCAGCTTATCGCAGGAAGCTTTCTTT | - | TRBV11-2 | - | TRBJ1-1
CASSDRDRGRQETQYF | TGTGCCAGCAGCGACCGGGACAGGGGGCGGCAAGAGACCCAGTACTTC | TRBD1 | TRBV7-8 | - | TRBJ2-5
CSVEDRTGGYEQYF | TGCAGCGTTGAAGATAGGACAGGGGGGTACGAGCAGTACTTC | TRBD1 | TRBV29-1 | - | TRBJ2-7
CASSSVDYGYTF | TGCGCCAGCAGTTCTGTGGACTATGGCTACACCTTC | - | TRBV5-1 | - | TRBJ1-2
CASSLFLTLIQGSVAGVGDTQYF | TGTGCCAGCAGTTTATTCCTCACCCTTATACAGGGTTCGGTAGCGGGAGTTGGAGATACGCAGTATTTT | TRBD2 | TRBV28 | - | TRBJ2-3
CARNSGGIPGEQYF | TGTGCCAGGAATAGCGGGGGAATACCTGGTGAGCAGTACTTC | TRBD2 | TRBV2 | - | TRBJ2-7
CASSQRATSGSSQETQYF | TGTGCCAGCAGCCAACGGGCGACTAGCGGGAGTTCCCAAGAGACCCAGTACTTC | TRBD2 | TRBV14 | - | TRBJ2-5
CASSLEGGFYSPLHF | TGTGCCAGCAGCTTAGAAGGGGGCTTCTATTCACCCCTCCACTTT | TRBD1 | TRBV11-2 | - | TRBJ1-6
CASSPTPYNEQFF | TGTGCCAGCAGCCCAACCCCATACAATGAGCAGTTCTTC | - | TRBV9 | - | TRBJ2-1
CASSAGLINSPLHF | TGTGCCAGCAGCGCCGGACTGATAAATTCACCCCTCCACTTT | - | TRBV9 | - | TRBJ1-6
CASSLELGFTEAFF | TGTGCCAGCAGCTTAGAATTGGGTTTCACTGAAGCTTTCTTT | - | TRBV7-2 | - | TRBJ1-1
CASSPRDYNEQFF | TGTGCCAGCAGTCCCCGGGACTACAATGAGCAGTTCTTC | - | TRBV28 | - | TRBJ2-1
CATSRDRPQGSSYEQYF | TGTGCCACCAGCAGAGACCGACCCCAGGGGAGCTCCTACGAGCAGTACTTC | - | TRBV15 | - | TRBJ2-7
CATSDGTGLNYGYTF | TGTGCCACCAGTGATGGTACGGGGCTCAACTATGGCTACACCTTC | - | TRBV24-1 | - | TRBJ1-2
CSASRLLPGTDTQYF | TGCAGTGCTAGTCGACTCCTTCCGGGCACAGATACGCAGTATTTT | - | TRBV20-1 | - | TRBJ2-3
CAISGQGVAEAFF | TGTGCCATCAGTGGGCAGGGGGTAGCGGAAGCTTTCTTT | TRBD1 | TRBV10-3 | - | TRBJ1-1
CATSGGRGLNYGYTF | TGTGCCACCAGCGGGGGGCGGGGCCTTAACTATGGCTACACCTTC | - | TRBV15 | - | TRBJ1-2
CAISDKGQGTYEQYF | TGTGCCATCAGTGACAAAGGACAGGGGACCTACGAGCAGTACTTC | TRBD1 | TRBV10-3 | - | TRBJ2-7
CASRMDPNTEAFF | TGTGCCAGCAGGATGGATCCAAACACTGAAGCTTTCTTT | - | TRBV28 | - | TRBJ1-1
CASSFGTPNSNQPQHF | TGTGCCAGCAGTTTCGGGACACCTAATAGCAATCAGCCCCAGCATTTT | - | TRBV28 | - | TRBJ1-5
CASSQGFNTEAFF | TGTGCCAGTTCCCAGGGATTCAACACTGAAGCTTTCTTT | - | TRBV28 | - | TRBJ1-1
CASSPQGKSSGANVLTF | TGCGCCAGCAGCCCACAGGGGAAAAGCTCTGGGGCCAACGTCCTGACTTTC | TRBD1 | TRBV4-3 | - | TRBJ2-6
CASSNPGQGSGNTIYF | TGTGCCAGTAGTAACCCGGGACAGGGTTCTGGAAACACCATATATTTT | TRBD1 | TRBV19 | - | TRBJ1-3
CASSLGGAFQETQYF | TGTGCCAGCAGCTTAGGGGGAGCCTTCCAAGAGACCCAGTACTTC | - | TRBV11-3 | - | TRBJ2-5
CASSSRTSVTGELFF | TGTGCCAGCAGCTCCCGGACTAGCGTAACCGGGGAGCTGTTTTTT | TRBD2 | TRBV11-2 | few | TRBJ2-2
CSVLGGPRGTEAFF | TGCAGCGTCCTCGGGGGGCCCCGGGGCACTGAAGCTTTCTTT | - | TRBV29-1 | - | TRBJ1-1
CAAAEGAGTEAFF | TGTGCCGCGGCAGAGGGGGCTGGCACTGAAGCTTTCTTT | TRBD1 | TRBV24-1 | - | TRBJ1-1
CASSQAGGGLYEQYF | TGCGCCAGCAGCCAAGCCGGAGGGGGTTTATACGAGCAGTACTTC | - | TRBV4-1 | - | TRBJ2-7
CASSQDAYNEQFF | TGTGCCAGCAGCCAAGATGCCTACAATGAGCAGTTCTTC | - | TRBV3-1/TRBV3-2 | - | TRBJ2-1
CASSGGGTSGGYEQYF | TGTGCCAGCAGTGGCGGGGGGACTAGCGGGGGTTACGAGCAGTACTTC | TRBD2 | TRBV6-1 | once | TRBJ2-7
CSVRFSSGNTIYF | TGCAGCGTGCGATTTAGCTCTGGAAACACCATATATTTT | - | TRBV29-1 | - | TRBJ1-3
CASSRGGSDTQYF | TGCGCCAGCAGTCGGGGGGGCTCAGATACGCAGTATTTT | TRBD2 | TRBV4-3 | - | TRBJ2-3
CAISLQRGGGADTQYF | TGTGCCATCTCACTACAACGAGGCGGGGGGGCAGATACGCAGTATTTT | TRBD2 | TRBV5-4 | once | TRBJ2-3
CASSADLTSGSLGTDTQYF | TGTGCCAGCAGCGCGGACCTTACTAGCGGGAGTTTAGGCACAGATACGCAGTATTTT | TRBD2 | TRBV7-8 | - | TRBJ2-3
CASSQEGQGVGDTQYF | TGCGCCAGCAGCCAAGAGGGACAGGGGGTCGGAGATACGCAGTATTTT | TRBD1 | TRBV4-1 | - | TRBJ2-3
CASSAGQRFYEQYF | TGTGCCAGCAGCGCGGGACAGAGATTCTACGAGCAGTACTTC | - | TRBV7-2 | - | TRBJ2-7
CASSHRGSPGANVLTF | TGTGCCAGTAGTCACAGGGGGTCCCCAGGGGCCAACGTCCTGACTTTC | TRBD1 | TRBV19 | - | TRBJ2-6
CAWSVSGQGIGEQYF | TGTGCCTGGAGTGTTTCGGGACAGGGGATTGGCGAGCAGTACTTC | TRBD1 | TRBV30 | - | TRBJ2-7
CASSLGPGSQETQYF | TGCGCCAGCAGCTTGGGGCCAGGGTCCCAAGAGACCCAGTACTTC | - | TRBV5-1 | - | TRBJ2-5
CASSSPPDPSGGSYNEQFF | TGTGCCAGCAGCTCCCCTCCCGATCCTAGCGGGGGATCCTACAATGAGCAGTTCTTC | TRBD2 | TRBV7-8 | - | TRBJ2-1
CASSVRAGGPYEQYF | TGTGCCAGCAGCGTAAGGGCGGGAGGGCCGTACGAGCAGTACTTC | TRBD2 | TRBV9 | - | TRBJ2-7
CATMPSGYNEQFF | TGTGCCACCATGCCTAGCGGCTACAATGAGCAGTTCTTC | TRBD2 | TRBV24-1 | - | TRBJ2-1